This is a list of T cell receptor beta chains from one sample in a study of blood T cell repertoires in COVID-19. Libraries were prepared by immunoSEQ multiplex PCR; TCRdb keeps only in-frame clonotypes and omits some of them. The repertoire consists of tens of thousands of clones, with roughly 87% occurring once and the leading ten covering 4.5% to 6%. Sequenced input: peripheral blood. Source of these receptors: an elderly man in a cohort sampled during active COVID-19. Each CDR3 is given with its conserved first and last residue. A D gene is named only where the DNA matches it firmly. Rows may omit the clone size; those that give it use once, few, many or a size class.

>NA|TRBV11-2|TRBJ1-6|NA
TGTGCCAGCAGCTTAGAGGCAGGGTTCAGGAGCTCACCCCTCCACTTT
CASSLEAGFRSSPLHF
>TRBD1|TRBV19|TRBJ2-7|NA
TGTGCCAGTAGCACTCCGGGACAGGGGGGATCTTACGAGCAGTACTTC
CASSTPGQGGSYEQYF
>NA|TRBV21-1|TRBJ2-1|NA
TGTGCCAGCAACGGGGGACTAGCGGGAGAAGTATCCTACAATGAGCAGTTCTTC
CASNGGLAGEVSYNEQFF
>TRBD1|TRBV30|TRBJ1-6|NA
TGTGCCTGGAAAGAGGGACAGGGCAGATCACCCCTCCACTTT
CAWKEGQGRSPLHF
>NA|TRBV3-1/TRBV3-2|TRBJ2-7|NA
TGTGCCAGCAGCCAAAACAGGGAAGAGCAGTACTTC
CASSQNREEQYF
>NA|TRBV19|TRBJ2-3|NA
TGTGCCAGTAGGTCCCGGACTCCAGATACGCAGTATTTT
CASRSRTPDTQYF
>TRBD1|TRBV18|TRBJ2-3|NA
TGTGCCAGCTCACCGTACCGGACAGGGGGCCCAGATACGCAGTATTTT
CASSPYRTGGPDTQYF
>NA|TRBV5-6|TRBJ1-1|NA
TGTGCCAGCAGCTCTCTGGGGGAGGGGAACACTGAAGCTTTCTTT
CASSSLGEGNTEAFF
>TRBD1|TRBV5-1|TRBJ2-7|NA
TGCGCCAGCAGCCCGGGACAGGTTGCGTACGAGCAGTACTTC
CASSPGQVAYEQYF
>NA|TRBV11-2|TRBJ2-3|once
TGTGCCAGCAGCCCCAGGAGGCGCCTCACAGATACGCAGTATTTT
CASSPRRRLTDTQYF
>NA|TRBV29-1|TRBJ1-2|NA
TGCAGCGTTGACAGGGGATATGGCTACACCTTC
CSVDRGYGYTF
>NA|TRBV21-1|TRBJ2-1|NA
TGTGCCAGCACCCCTTTTTTCGGGGGGGAAGCCTACAATGAGCAGTTCTTC
CASTPFFGGEAYNEQFF
>NA|TRBV7-9|TRBJ2-1|NA
TGTGCCAGCAGCGCCCGAGGGGAGTTAGCGGAACGGAATGAGCAGTTCTTC
CASSARGELAERNEQFF
>TRBD2|TRBV19|TRBJ2-7|NA
TGTGCCAGTAGGAGTAGCGGGGAGCAGTACTTC
CASRSSGEQYF
>TRBD1|TRBV19|TRBJ1-1|NA
TGTGCCAGTAGCCGGGACAGCCGACTTTTGGACACTGAAGCTTTCTTT
CASSRDSRLLDTEAFF
>TRBD1|TRBV7-9|TRBJ2-3|NA
TGTGCCAGCAGCTTCTATTCCGTCAGGGGGCCAACAGATACGCAGTATTTT
CASSFYSVRGPTDTQYF
>TRBD1|TRBV10-3|TRBJ1-1|NA
TGTGCCATCAGTGAGCGACAGGGAGGAACTGAAGCTTTCTTT
CAISERQGGTEAFF
>NA|TRBV4-2|TRBJ1-2|NA
TGTGCCAGCAGCCCAGGGGTAGGGTATGGCTACACCTTC
CASSPGVGYGYTF
>NA|TRBV19|TRBJ1-5|NA
TGTGCCAGTAGTATGCGCGGGGATCAGCCCCAGCATTTT
CASSMRGDQPQHF
>NA|TRBV19|TRBJ1-1|NA
TGTGCCAGTAGACGGAGGGTGAACACTGAAGCTTTCTTT
CASRRRVNTEAFF
>TRBD1|TRBV18|TRBJ1-6|NA
TGTGCCAGCTCCCTTAACGGACAGGGAAATTCACCCCTCCACTTT
CASSLNGQGNSPLHF
>TRBD1|TRBV7-2|TRBJ2-2|NA
TGTGCCAGCAGCTCGAGACAGGGTGGGGCCGGGGAGCTGTTTTTT
CASSSRQGGAGELFF
>NA|TRBV11-2|TRBJ2-1|NA
TGTGCCAGCAGCCCTCGAGGATCAGGGATTAAGTTCTTC
CASSPRGSGIKFF
>TRBD1|TRBV30|TRBJ1-5|NA
TGTGCCTGGAGTTCTGGACAGGGGGAGGGTTGGAATCAGCCCCAGCATTTT
CAWSSGQGEGWNQPQHF
>NA|TRBV19|TRBJ1-2|NA
TGTGCCAGTACCCTATCCGCATTTACTAACTATGGCTACACCTTC
CASTLSAFTNYGYTF
>TRBD2|TRBV30|TRBJ2-2|NA
TGTGCCGGAGGTAGCGGGAGAGGGAACACCGGGGAGCTGTTTTTT
CAGGSGRGNTGELFF